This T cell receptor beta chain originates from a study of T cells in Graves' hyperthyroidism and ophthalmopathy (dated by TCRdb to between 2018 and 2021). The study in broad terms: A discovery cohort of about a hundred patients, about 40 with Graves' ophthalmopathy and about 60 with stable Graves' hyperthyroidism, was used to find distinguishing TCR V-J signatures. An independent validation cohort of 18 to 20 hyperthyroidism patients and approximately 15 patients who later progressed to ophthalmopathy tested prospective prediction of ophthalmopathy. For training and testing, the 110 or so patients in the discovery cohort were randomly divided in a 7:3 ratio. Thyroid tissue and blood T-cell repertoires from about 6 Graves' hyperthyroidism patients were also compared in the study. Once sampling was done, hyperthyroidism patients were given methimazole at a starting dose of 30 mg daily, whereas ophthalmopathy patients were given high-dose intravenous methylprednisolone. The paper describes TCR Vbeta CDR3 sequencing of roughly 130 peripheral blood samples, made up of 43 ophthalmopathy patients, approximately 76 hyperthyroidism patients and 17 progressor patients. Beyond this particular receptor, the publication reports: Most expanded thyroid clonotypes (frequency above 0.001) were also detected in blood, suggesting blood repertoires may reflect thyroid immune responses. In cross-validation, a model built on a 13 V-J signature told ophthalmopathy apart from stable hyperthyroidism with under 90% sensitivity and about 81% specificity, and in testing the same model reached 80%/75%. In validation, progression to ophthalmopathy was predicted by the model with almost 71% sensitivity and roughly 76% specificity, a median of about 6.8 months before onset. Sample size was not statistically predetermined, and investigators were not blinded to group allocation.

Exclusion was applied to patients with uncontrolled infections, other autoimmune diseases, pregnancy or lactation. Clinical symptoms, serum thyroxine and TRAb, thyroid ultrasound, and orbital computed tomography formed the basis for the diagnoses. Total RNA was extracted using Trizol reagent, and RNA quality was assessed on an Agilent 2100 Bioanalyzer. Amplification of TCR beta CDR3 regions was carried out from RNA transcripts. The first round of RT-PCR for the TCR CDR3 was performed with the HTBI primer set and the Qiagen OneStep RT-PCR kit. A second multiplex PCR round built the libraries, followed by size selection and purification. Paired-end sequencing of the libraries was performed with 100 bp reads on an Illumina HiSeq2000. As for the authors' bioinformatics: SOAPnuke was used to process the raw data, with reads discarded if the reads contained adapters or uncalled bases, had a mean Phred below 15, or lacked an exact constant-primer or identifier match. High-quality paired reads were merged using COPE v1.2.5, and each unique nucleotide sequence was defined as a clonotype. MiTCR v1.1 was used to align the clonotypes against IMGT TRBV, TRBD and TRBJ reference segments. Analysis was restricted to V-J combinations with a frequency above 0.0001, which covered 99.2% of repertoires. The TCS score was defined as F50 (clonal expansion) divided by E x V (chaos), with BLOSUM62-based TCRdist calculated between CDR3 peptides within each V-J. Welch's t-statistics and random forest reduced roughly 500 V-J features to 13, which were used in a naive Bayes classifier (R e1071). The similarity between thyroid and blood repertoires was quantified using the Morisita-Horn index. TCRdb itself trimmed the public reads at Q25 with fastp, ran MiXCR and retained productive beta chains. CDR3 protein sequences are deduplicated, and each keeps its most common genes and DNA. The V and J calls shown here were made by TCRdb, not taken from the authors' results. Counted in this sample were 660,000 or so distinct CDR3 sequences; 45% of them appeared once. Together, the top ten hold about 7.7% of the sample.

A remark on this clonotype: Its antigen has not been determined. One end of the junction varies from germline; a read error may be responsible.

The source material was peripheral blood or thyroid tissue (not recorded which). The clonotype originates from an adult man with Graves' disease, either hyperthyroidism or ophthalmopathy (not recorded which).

The sequenced DNA: TGTGCCAGCAGTTTAGCTTTGGGCGGGGAAGAGACCCAGTACTTC. Its protein product is CASSLALGGEETQYF. The rearranged chain carries TRBV7-2 and TRBJ2-5; the D gene is perhaps TRBD2, on 6 matching bases. Including the terminal cysteine and phenylalanine, the CDR3 comprises 15 residues. The read is trimmed to its CDR3 DNA, 45 bases read in frame from base 1. CDR1 and CDR2 are drawn from the germline V gene: SGHTA, FQGNSA.